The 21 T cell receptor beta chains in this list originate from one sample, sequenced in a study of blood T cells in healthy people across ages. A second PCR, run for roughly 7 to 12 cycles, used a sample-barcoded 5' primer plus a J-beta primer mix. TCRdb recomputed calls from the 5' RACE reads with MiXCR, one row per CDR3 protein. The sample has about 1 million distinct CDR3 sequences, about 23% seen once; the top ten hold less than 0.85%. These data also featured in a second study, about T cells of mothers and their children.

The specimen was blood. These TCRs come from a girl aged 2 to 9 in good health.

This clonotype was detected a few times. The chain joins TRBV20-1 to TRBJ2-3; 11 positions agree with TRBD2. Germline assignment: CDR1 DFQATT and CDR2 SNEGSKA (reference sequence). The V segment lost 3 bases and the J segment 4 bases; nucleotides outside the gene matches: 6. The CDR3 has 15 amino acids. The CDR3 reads CSASVGSGRADTQYF. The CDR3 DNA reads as TGCAGTGCTAGCGTAGGTAGCGGGAGGGCAGATACGCAGTATTTT.

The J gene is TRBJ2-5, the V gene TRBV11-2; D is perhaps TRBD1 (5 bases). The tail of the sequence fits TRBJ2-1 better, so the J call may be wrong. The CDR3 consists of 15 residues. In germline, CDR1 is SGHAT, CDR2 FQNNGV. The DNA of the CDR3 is TGTGCCAGCAGCTTAGGACCGACAGTTGCCGGCGAGCAGTTCTTC. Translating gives CASSLGPTVAGEQFF.

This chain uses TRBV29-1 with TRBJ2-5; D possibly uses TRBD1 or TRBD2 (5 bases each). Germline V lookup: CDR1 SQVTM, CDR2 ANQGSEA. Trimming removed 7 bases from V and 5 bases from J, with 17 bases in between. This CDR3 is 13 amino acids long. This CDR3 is CSAYSGTRETQYF. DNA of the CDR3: TGCAGCGCCTACTCCGGGACCCGCGAGACCCAGTACTTC.

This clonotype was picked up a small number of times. In nucleotides, the CDR3 is TGCGCCAGCCGCCCTCCTGGGGAGTACGAGCAGTACTTC. Protein product: CASRPPGEYEQYF. The chain uses TRBV5-1 and TRBJ2-7; tentatively, D is TRBD2 (5 bases). Germline loops: CDR1 SGHRS, CDR2 YFSETQ. There are 13 residues in the CDR3. The V and J ends lost 7 bases and 4 bases respectively, with 15 bases between them.

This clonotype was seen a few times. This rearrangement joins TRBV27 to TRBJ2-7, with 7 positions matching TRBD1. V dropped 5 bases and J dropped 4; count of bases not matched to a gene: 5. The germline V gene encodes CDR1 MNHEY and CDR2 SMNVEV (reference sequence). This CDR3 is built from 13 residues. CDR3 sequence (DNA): TGTGCCAGCAGTATCCTACAGGGGTACGAGCAGTACTTC. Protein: CASSILQGYEQYF.

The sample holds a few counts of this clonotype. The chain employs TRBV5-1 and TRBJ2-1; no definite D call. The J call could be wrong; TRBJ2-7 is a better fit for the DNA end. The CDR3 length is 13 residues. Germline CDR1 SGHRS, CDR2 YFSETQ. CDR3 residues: CASSLIGGNEQYF. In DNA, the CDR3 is TGCGCCAGCAGCTTGATTGGCGGTAACGAGCAGTACTTC.

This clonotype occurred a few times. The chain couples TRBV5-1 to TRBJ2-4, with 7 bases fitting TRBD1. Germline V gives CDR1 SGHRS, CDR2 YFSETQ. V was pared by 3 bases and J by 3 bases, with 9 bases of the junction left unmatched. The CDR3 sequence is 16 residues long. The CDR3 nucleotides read TGCGCCAGCAGCTCAGTCTACAGGGGAGTCAAAAACATTCAGTACTTC. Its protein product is CASSSVYRGVKNIQYF.

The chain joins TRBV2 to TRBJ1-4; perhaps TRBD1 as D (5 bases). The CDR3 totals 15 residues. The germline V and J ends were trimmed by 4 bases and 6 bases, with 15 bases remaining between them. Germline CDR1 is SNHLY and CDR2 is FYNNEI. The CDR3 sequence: CASSVSTRDDEKLFF. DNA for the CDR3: TGTGCCAGCAGTGTCTCCACTAGGGACGATGAAAAACTGTTTTTT.

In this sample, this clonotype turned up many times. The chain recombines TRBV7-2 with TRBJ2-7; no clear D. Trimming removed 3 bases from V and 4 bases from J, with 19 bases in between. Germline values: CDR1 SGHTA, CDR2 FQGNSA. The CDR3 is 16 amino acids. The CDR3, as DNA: TGTGCCAGCAGCTTTTCTGTTTCCGGTTCATCTTACGAGCAGTACTTC. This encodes CASSFSVSGSSYEQYF. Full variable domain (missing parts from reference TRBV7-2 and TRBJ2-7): GAGVSQSPSNKVTEKGKDVELRCDPISGHTALYWYRQSLGQGLEFLIYFQGNSAPDKSGLPSDRFSAERTGGSVSTLTIQRTQQEDSAVYLCASSFSVSGSSYEQYFGPGTRLTVT.

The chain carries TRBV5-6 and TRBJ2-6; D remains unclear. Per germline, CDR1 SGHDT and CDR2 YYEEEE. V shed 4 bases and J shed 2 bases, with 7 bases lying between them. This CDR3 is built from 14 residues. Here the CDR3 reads CASSVDAGANVLTF. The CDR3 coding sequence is TGTGCCAGCAGCGTGGATGCTGGGGCCAACGTCCTGACTTTC.

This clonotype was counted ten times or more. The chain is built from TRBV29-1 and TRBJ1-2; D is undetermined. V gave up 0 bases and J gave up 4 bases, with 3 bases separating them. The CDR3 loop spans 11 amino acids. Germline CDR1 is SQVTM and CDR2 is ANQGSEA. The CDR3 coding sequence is TGCAGCGTTGAAGATGGCTATGGCTACACCTTC. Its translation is CSVEDGYGYTF.

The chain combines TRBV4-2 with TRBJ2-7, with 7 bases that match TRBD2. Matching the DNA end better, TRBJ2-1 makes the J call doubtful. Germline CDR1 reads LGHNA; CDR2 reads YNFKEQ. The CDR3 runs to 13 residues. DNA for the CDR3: TGTGCCTCTCTAGCGGAGACCTACAATGAGCAGTTCTTC. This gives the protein CASLAETYNEQFF.

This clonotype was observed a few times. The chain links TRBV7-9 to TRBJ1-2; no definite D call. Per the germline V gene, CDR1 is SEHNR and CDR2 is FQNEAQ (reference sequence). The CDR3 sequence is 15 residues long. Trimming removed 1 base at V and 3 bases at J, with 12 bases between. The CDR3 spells CASSLEVNRDYGYTF. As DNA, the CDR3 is TGTGCCAGCAGCTTAGAGGTGAATAGAGACTATGGCTACACCTTC.

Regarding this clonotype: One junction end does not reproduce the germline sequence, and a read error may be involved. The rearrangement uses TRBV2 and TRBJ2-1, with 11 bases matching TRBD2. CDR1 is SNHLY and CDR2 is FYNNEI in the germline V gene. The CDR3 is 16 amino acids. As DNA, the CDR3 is TGTGCCAGCAGTGATGGAACTAGCGGGAGTTTGCGGGAGCAGCACTTC. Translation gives CASSDGTSGSLREQHF.

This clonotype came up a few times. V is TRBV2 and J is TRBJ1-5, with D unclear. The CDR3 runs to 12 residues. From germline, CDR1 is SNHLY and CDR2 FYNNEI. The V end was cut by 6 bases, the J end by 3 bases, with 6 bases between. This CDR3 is CASRKLNQPQHF. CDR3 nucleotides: TGTGCCAGCAGAAAACTCAATCAGCCCCAGCATTTT. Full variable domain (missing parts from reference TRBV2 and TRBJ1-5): EPEVTQTPSHQVTQMGQEVILRCVPISNHLYFYWYRQILGQKVEFLVSFYNNEISEKSEIFDDQFSVERPDGSNFTLKIRSTKLEDSAMYFCASRKLNQPQHFGDGTRLSIL.

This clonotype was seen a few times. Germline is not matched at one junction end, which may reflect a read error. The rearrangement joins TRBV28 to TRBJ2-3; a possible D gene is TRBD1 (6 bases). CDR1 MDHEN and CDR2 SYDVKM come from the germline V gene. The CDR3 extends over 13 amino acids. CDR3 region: CASSDGGSETQYF. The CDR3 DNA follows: TGTGCCAGCAGTGATGGGGGCAGTGAGACCCAGTACTTT.

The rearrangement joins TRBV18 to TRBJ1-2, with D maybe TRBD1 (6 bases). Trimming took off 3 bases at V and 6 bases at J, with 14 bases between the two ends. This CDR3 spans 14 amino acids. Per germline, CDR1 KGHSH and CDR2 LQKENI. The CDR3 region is CASSPSRDTHGYTF. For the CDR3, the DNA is TGTGCCAGCTCACCGAGCCGGGACACCCATGGCTACACCTTC.

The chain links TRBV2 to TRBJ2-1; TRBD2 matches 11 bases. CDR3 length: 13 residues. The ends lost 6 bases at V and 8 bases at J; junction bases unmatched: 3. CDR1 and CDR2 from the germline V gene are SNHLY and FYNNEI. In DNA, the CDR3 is TGTGCCAGCAGGACTAGCGGGGTGTATGAGCAGTTCTTC. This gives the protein CASRTSGVYEQFF.

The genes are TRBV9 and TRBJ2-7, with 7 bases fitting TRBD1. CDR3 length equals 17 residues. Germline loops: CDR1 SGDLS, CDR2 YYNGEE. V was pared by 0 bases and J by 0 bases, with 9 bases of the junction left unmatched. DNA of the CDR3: TGTGCCAGCAGCGTAGGTCCCGACAGGGAACCCTCCTACGAGCAGTACTTC. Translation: CASSVGPDREPSYEQYF.

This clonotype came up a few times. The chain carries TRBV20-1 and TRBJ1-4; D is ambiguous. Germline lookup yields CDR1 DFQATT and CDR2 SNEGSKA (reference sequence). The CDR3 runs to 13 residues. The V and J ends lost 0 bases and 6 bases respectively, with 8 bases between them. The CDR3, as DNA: TGCAGTGCTAGAGATCCTTCTCATGAAAAACTGTTTTTT. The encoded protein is CSARDPSHEKLFF.

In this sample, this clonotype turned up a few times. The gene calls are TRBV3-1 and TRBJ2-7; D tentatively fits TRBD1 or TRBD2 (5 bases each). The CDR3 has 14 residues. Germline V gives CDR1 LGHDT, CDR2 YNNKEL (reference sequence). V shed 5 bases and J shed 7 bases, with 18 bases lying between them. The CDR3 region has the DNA TGTGCCAGCAGCTACTCGGGACCAACTCCAGAGCAGTACTTC. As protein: CASSYSGPTPEQYF.